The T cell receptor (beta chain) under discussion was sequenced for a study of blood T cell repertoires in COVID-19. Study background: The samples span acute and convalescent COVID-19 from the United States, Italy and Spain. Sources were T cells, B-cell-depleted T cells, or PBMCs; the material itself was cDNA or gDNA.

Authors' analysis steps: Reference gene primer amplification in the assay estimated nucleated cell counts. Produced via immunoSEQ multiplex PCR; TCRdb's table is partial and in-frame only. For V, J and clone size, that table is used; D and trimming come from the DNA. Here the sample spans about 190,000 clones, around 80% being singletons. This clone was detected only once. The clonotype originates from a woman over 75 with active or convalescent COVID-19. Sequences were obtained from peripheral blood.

The CDR3 region has the DNA TGTGCCAGCAGTTTACCCGGGTTCTATGGCTACACCTTC. Encoded protein: CASSLPGFYGYTF. The chain has TRBV28 and TRBJ1-2; no definite D call. The germline CDR1 and CDR2 sequences are MDHEN and SYDVKM. This CDR3 contains 13 residues. Deletions cut 2 bases from V and 4 bases from J, with 8 bases between.